This T cell receptor (beta chain) was sequenced during a study of blood T cell repertoires in COVID-19. Study information: The United States, Italy and Spain supplied acute and convalescent COVID-19 samples. The cDNA or gDNA used as material had been derived from T cells, B-cell-depleted T cells, or PBMCs.

From germline, CDR1 is SGHRS and CDR2 YFSETQ. After removal of 1 base from V and 3 bases from J, the junction contained 5 bases not matched to a gene. The CDR3 totals 15 residues. Authors' processing steps: The assay estimated nucleated cells by amplifying reference gene primers. Here immunoSEQ multiplex PCR was the method, and the copy in TCRdb shows in-frame clones only, minus some. V and J calls and clone size come straight from that table; D and trimming were deduced from the DNA. This repertoire shows around 56,000 clones, 79% found once; its top ten account for 3.2%. Sequences were obtained from peripheral blood. The chain is built from TRBV5-1 and TRBJ2-7, with 9 bases matching TRBD1. This sequence was found in a man in his sixties with acute or convalescent COVID-19. Written as DNA, the CDR3 is TGCGCCAGCAGCTTGTGGACAGGGGTAGGCTACGAGCAGTACTTC. As protein: CASSLWTGVGYEQYF.